The clone carrying this T cell receptor (beta chain) was counted between two and nine times. Its specificity is not known. Trimming took off 5 bases at V and 5 bases at J, with 9 bases between the two ends. The V gene's germline CDR1 is SGHRS and CDR2 YFSETQ. There are 12 residues in the CDR3. 5'RACE with constant-segment primers yielded barcoded, UMI-tagged TCR alpha and TCR beta cDNA libraries. TCRdb recomputed calls from the 5' RACE reads with MiXCR, one row per CDR3 protein. The table includes fewer than 350,000 distinct CDR3 sequences, 15% to 20% detected once. The record originates from a study of T-cell memory formation after mild COVID-19. General study findings and limits: Most CD4+ clones that shrank were in CM and EM, while CD8+ ones turned up in EMRA. Memory from before infection featured some responding clones, which suggests cross-reactive memory joined. A second wave expanding day 15 to 37 was CD4+-biased; contracting clones were balanced.

Sequenced sample: PBMCs or a T cell subset sorted from them (not recorded which). V usage is TRBV5-1 and J usage is TRBJ2-3, with TRBD1 as a possible D gene (6 bases). The receptor was isolated from a man aged 18 to 30 who had mild COVID-19 (a few samples of this study predate the infection). Cell type and time point are not known. CDR3 sequence reads: CASRQGQDTQYF. CDR3 nucleotide sequence: TGCGCCAGCAGACAGGGTCAAGATACGCAGTATTTT.